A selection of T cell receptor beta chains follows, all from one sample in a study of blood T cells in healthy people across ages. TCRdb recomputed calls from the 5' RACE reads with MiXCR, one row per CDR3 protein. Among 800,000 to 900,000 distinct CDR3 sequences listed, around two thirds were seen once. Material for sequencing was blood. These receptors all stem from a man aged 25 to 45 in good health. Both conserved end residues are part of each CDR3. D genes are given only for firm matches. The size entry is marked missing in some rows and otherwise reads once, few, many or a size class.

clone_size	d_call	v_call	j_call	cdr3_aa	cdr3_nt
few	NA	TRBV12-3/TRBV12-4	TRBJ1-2	CASSTQGTSGYTF	TGTGCCAGCAGTACACAGGGTACGAGTGGCTACACCTTC
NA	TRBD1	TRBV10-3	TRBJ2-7	CAIAPGTGQDEQYF	TGTGCCATCGCCCCCGGGACAGGGCAAGACGAGCAGTACTTC
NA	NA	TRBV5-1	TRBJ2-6	CASSPEGVVLTF	TGCGCCAGCAGCCCGGAGGGCGTCGTCCTGACTTTC
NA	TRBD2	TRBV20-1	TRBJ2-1	CSAAGRSEQFF	TGCAGTGCAGCGGGAAGGAGTGAGCAGTTCTTC
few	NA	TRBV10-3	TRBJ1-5	CAISESGGRELNQPQHF	TGTGCCATCAGTGAGTCGGGAGGACGGGAACTCAATCAGCCCCAGCATTTT
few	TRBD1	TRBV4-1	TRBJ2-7	CASSQEGAGGSYEQYF	TGCGCCAGCAGCCAAGAGGGAGCAGGGGGAAGCTACGAGCAGTACTTC
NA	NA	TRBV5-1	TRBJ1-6	CASSPSGGYYSPLHF	TGCGCCAGCAGCCCCAGTGGGGGGTATTATTCACCCCTCCACTTT
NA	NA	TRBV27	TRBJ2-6	CASSPRATGANVLTF	TGTGCCAGCAGTCCGCGAGCGACAGGGGCCAACGTCCTGACTTTC
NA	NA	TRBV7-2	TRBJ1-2	CASSLVRGGDYGYTF	TGTGCCAGCAGCTTAGTTCGGGGCGGGGACTATGGCTACACCTTC
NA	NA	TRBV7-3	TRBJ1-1	CASSLTGALRTEAFF	TGTGCCAGCAGCTTAACAGGGGCCTTGAGGACTGAAGCTTTCTTT
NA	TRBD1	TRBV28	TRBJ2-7	CASLNYRGYYEQYF	TGTGCCAGCCTTAACTACAGGGGGTACTACGAGCAGTACTTC
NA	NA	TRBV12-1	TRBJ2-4	CASSPGEGAETKNIQYF	TGTGCCAGCAGCCCCGGGGAGGGGGCAGAAACCAAAAACATTCAGTACTTC
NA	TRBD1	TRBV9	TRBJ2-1	CASNGQGVNEQFF	TGTGCCAGCAACGGACAGGGGGTGAATGAGCAGTTCTTC
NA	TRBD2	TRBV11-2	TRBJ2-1	CASSLDDAGGTNEQFF	TGTGCCAGCAGCTTAGATGACGCGGGGGGGACCAATGAGCAGTTCTTC
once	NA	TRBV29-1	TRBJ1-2	CSVDADSNYGYTF	TGCAGCGTTGACGCTGACAGCAACTATGGCTACACCTTC
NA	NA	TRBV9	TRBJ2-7	CASSVGDLYEQYF	TGTGCCAGCAGCGTTGGGGACCTCTACGAGCAGTACTTC
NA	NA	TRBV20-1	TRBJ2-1	CSERVAQSNEQFF	TGCAGTGAGAGAGTGGCCCAGTCCAATGAGCAGTTCTTC
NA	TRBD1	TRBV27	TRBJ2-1	CASSLSGQEIYHEQFF	TGTGCCAGCAGTTTATCGGGACAGGAGATATATCATGAGCAGTTCTTC
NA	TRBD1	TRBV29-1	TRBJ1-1	CSVDLTGGTEAFF	TGCAGCGTTGACCTGACAGGGGGTACTGAAGCTTTCTTT
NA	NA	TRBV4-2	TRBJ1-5	CASSQDQVGNQPQHF	TGTGCCAGCAGCCAAGACCAGGTGGGCAATCAGCCCCAGCATTTT
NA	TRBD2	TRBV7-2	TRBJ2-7	CASSLAGTSGGAYEQYF	TGTGCCAGCAGCTTAGCGGGGACTAGCGGGGGGGCCTACGAGCAGTACTTC
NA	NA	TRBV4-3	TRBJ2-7	CASSQDIMVYRYEQYF	TGCGCCAGCAGCCAAGATATTATGGTTTACCGCTACGAGCAGTACTTC
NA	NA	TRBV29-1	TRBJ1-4	CSVGHSLEEKLFF	TGCAGCGTTGGTCACTCATTGGAGGAAAAACTGTTTTTT
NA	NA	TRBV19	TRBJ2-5	CASSILPGSKQETQYF	TGTGCCAGTAGTATCCTCCCAGGTTCGAAGCAAGAGACCCAGTACTTC
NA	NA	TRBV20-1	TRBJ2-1	CSASEVGYNEQFF	TGCAGTGCTAGCGAAGTTGGTTACAATGAGCAGTTCTTC
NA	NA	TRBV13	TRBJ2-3	CASSFPGISTDTQYF	TGTGCCAGCAGCTTCCCCGGGATCAGCACAGATACGCAGTATTTT
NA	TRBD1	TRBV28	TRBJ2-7	CASKDPDRSYEQYF	TGTGCCAGCAAAGATCCGGACAGGAGCTACGAGCAGTACTTC
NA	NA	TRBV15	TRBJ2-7	CATSRAGFYEQYF	TGTGCCACCAGCAGGGCAGGGTTCTACGAGCAGTACTTC
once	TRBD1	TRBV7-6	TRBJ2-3	CASSEKTGVRDTQYF	TGTGCCAGCAGCGAGAAAACAGGGGTTCGGGATACGCAGTATTTT
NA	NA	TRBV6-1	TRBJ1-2	CASSERPDYGYTF	TGTGCCAGCAGTGAACGGCCCGACTATGGCTACACCTTC
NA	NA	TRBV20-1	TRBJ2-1	CSASRGVPGNEQFF	TGCAGTGCTAGTAGGGGAGTTCCGGGCAATGAGCAGTTCTTC